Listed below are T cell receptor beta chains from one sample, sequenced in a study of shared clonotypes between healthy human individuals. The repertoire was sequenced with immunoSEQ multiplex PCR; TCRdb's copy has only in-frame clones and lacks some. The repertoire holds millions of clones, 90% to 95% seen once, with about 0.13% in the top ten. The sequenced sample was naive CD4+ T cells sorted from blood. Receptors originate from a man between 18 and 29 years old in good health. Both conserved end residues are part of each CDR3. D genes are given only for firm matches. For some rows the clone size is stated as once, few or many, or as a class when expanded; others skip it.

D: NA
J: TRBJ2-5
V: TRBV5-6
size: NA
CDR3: CASGRETQYF
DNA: TGTGCCAGCGGAAGAGAGACCCAGTACTTC

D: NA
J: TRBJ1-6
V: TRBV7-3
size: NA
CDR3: CASSLTGLPNKDSPLHF
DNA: TGTGCCAGCAGCTTAACGGGGCTCCCAAACAAGGATTCACCCCTCCACTTT

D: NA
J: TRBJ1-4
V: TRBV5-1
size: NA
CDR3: CASSLESGINEKLFF
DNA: TGCGCCAGCAGCTTGGAGTCAGGGATTAATGAAAAACTGTTTTTT

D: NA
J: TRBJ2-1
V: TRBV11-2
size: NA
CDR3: CASSGQLYNEQFF
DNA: TGTGCCAGCAGCGGGCAACTCTACAATGAGCAGTTCTTC

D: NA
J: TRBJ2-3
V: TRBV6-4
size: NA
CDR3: CASSDSWSSTDTQYF
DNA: TGTGCCAGCAGTGACTCCTGGTCCAGCACAGATACGCAGTATTTT

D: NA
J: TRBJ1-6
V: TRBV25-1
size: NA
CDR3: CARGQGPRNSPLHF
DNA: TGTGCCAGAGGGCAGGGCCCGCGTAATTCACCCCTCCACTTT

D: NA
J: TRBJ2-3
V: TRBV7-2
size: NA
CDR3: CASSLSGSKDTQYF
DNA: TGTGCCAGCAGCTTAAGCGGGTCAAAAGATACGCAGTATTTT

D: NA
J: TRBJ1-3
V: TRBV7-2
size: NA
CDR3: CASSRPRDSGNTIYF
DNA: TGTGCCAGCAGCCGCCCCCGGGACTCTGGAAACACCATATATTTT

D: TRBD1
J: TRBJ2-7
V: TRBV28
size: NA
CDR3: CASSEDRRKEYF
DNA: TGTGCCAGCAGTGAGGACAGGAGGAAGGAGTACTTC

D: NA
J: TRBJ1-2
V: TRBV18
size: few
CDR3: CASSPGTTYGYTF
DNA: TGTGCCAGCTCGCCCGGGACAACCTATGGCTACACCTTC

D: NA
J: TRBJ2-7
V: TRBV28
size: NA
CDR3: CASSRHSFSYEQYF
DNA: TGTGCCAGCAGTCGCCACAGCTTCTCCTACGAGCAGTACTTC

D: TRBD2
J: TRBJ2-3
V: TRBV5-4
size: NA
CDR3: CAWQERERPDTQYF
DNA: TGTGCTTGGCAGGAGCGGGAGCGGCCAGATACGCAGTATTTT

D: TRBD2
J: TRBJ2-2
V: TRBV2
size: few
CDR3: CASRGTSGNTGELFF
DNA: TGTGCCAGCAGGGGGACTAGCGGAAACACCGGGGAGCTGTTTTTT

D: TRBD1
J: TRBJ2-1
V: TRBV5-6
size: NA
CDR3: CASSLGQGVYNEQFF
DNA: TGTGCCAGCAGCTTGGGACAGGGGGTTTACAATGAGCAGTTCTTC

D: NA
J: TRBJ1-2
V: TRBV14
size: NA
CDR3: CASSQAVWGYTF
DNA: TGTGCCAGCAGCCAAGCCGTGTGGGGCTACACCTTC

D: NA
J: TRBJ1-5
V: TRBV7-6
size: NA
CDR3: CASSLATTADQPQHF
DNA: TGTGCCAGCAGCTTAGCTACGACAGCGGATCAGCCCCAGCATTTT

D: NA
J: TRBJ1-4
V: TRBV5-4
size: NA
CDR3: CASSLQGVNEEKLFF
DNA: TGTGCCAGCAGCTTACAGGGCGTAAACGAGGAAAAACTGTTTTTT

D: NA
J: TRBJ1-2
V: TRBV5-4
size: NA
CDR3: CASSLDPGVYGYTF
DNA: TGTGCCAGCAGCTTGGATCCCGGGGTCTATGGCTACACCTTC

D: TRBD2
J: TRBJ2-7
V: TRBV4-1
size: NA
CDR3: CASSPLIAGGTYEQYF
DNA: TGCGCCAGCAGCCCATTAATAGCGGGAGGGACCTACGAGCAGTACTTC

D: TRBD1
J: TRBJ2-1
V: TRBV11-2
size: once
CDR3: CASSSLGQGWGSEQFF
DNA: TGTGCCAGCAGCTCGCTGGGACAGGGTTGGGGGAGTGAGCAGTTCTTC

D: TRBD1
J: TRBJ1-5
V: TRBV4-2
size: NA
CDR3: CASSGTAYSNQPQHF
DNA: TGTGCCAGCAGTGGGACAGCTTATAGCAATCAGCCCCAGCATTTT

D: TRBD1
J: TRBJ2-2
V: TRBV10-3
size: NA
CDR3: CAISESGGVGNTGELFF
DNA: TGTGCCATCAGTGAGTCAGGGGGCGTAGGGAACACCGGGGAGCTGTTTTTT

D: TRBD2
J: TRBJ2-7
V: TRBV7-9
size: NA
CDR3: CASSTLAGGAREQYF
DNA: TGTGCCAGCAGTACCCTAGCGGGAGGTGCGCGAGAGCAGTACTTC

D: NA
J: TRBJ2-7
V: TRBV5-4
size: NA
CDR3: CASSPDRLEQYF
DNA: TGTGCCAGCAGCCCCGACCGCCTCGAGCAGTACTTC

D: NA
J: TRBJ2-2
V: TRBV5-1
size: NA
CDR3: CASSRTVSTGELFF
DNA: TGCGCCAGCAGTAGGACAGTTTCTACCGGGGAGCTGTTTTTT

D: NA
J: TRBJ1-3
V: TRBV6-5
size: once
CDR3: CASSSQGGAGNTIYF
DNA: TGTGCCAGCAGTTCACAGGGAGGGGCTGGAAACACCATATATTTT

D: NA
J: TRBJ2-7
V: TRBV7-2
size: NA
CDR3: CASSPDPYEQYF
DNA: TGTGCCAGCAGTCCGGATCCTTACGAGCAGTACTTC

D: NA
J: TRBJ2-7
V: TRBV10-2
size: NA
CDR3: CASSEQGSSYEQYF
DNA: TGCGCCAGCAGTGAGCAAGGGAGCTCCTACGAGCAGTACTTC

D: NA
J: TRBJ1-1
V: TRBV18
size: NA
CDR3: CASSPERGAEAFF
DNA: TGTGCCAGCTCACCAGAGCGGGGGGCTGAAGCTTTCTTT

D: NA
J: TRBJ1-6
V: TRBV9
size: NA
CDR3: CASTLSPDANSPLHF
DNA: TGTGCCAGCACACTCTCCCCGGACGCGAATTCACCCCTCCACTTT

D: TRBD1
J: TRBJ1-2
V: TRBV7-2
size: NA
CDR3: CASSSGQGTYGYTF
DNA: TGTGCCAGCAGCTCGGGACAGGGAACATATGGCTACACCTTC

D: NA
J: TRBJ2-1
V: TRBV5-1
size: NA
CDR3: CASSSGDEQFF
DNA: TGCGCCAGCAGCTCAGGGGATGAGCAGTTCTTC

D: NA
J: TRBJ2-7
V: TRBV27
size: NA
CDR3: CASSSRDSYEQYF
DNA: TGTGCCAGCAGTTCCAGGGACTCCTACGAGCAGTACTTC

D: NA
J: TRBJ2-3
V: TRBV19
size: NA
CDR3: CASAGRTDTDTQYF
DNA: TGTGCCAGTGCTGGGCGGACCGACACAGATACGCAGTATTTT

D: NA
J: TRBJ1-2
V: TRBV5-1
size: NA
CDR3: CASSLATVYGYTF
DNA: TGCGCCAGCAGCTTGGCAACCGTCTATGGCTACACCTTC

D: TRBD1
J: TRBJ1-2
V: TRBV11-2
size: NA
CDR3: CASGLSGTGGISYGYTF
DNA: TGTGCCAGCGGTCTCAGCGGGACAGGGGGAATAAGTTATGGCTACACCTTC

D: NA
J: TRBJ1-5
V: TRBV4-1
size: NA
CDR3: CASALNQGPRQPQHF
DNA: TGCGCCAGCGCCCTAAACCAGGGACCCCGGCAGCCCCAGCATTTT

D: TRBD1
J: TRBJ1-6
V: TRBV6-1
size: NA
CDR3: CASVTGTENSPLHF
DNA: TGTGCCAGCGTAACCGGGACAGAAAATTCACCCCTCCACTTT

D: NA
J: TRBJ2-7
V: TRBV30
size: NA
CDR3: CAWSVLGVEQYF
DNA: TGTGCCTGGAGTGTACTTGGGGTTGAGCAGTACTTC

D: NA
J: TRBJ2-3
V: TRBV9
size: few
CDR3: CASSASTDTQYF
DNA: TGTGCCAGCAGCGCTAGCACAGATACGCAGTATTTT

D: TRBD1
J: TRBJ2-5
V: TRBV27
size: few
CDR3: CASRSSGQGNQETQYF
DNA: TGTGCCAGCCGATCCTCGGGACAGGGGAACCAAGAGACCCAGTACTTC

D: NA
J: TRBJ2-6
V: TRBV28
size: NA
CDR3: CASSKQGSGANVLTF
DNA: TGTGCCAGCAGTAAACAGGGATCCGGGGCCAACGTCCTGACTTTC

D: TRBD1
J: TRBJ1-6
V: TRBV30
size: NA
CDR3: CACDRGGSPLHF
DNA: TGTGCCTGCGACAGGGGTGGATCACCCCTCCACTTT

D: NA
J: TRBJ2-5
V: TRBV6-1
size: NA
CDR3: CASSTGALQETQYF
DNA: TGTGCCAGCTCGACAGGAGCGCTCCAAGAGACCCAGTACTTC

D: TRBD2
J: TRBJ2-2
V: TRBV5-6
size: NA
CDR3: CASSLPAGGPSGELFF
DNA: TGTGCCAGCAGCTTGCCGGCGGGAGGGCCGTCCGGGGAGCTGTTTTTT

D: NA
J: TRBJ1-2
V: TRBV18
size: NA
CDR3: CASSPTTDNYGYTF
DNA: TGTGCCAGCTCACCGACGACAGACAACTATGGCTACACCTTC

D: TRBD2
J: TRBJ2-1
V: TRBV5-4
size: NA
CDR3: CASSLEPSGNEQFF
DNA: TGTGCCAGCAGCTTGGAACCTAGCGGTAATGAGCAGTTCTTC

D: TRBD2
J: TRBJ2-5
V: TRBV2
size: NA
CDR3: CASSAQGLAQETQYF
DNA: TGTGCCAGCAGTGCCCAAGGACTAGCCCAAGAGACCCAGTACTTC

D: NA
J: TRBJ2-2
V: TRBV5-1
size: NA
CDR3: CASSLGGFTGELFF
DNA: TGCGCCAGCAGCTTGGGAGGGTTCACCGGGGAGCTGTTTTTT

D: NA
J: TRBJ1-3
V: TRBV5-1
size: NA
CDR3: CASSLVPGTHSGNTIYF
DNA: TGCGCCAGCAGCTTGGTTCCCGGGACCCACTCTGGAAACACCATATATTTT

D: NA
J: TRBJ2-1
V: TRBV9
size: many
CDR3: CASSPSGASSYNEQFF
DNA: TGTGCCAGCAGCCCCTCCGGGGCGAGCTCCTACAATGAGCAGTTCTTC

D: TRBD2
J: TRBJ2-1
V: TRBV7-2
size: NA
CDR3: CASSLEGLAGGKQFF
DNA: TGTGCCAGCAGCTTGGAGGGACTAGCGGGAGGTAAGCAGTTCTTC

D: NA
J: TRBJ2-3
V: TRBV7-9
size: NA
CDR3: CASSLTGGPKDTQYF
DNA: TGTGCCAGCAGCTTAACGGGGGGCCCAAAAGATACGCAGTATTTT

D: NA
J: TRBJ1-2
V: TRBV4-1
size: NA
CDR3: CASSQDWAERYGYTF
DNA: TGCGCCAGCAGCCAAGATTGGGCGGAGAGGTATGGCTACACCTTC

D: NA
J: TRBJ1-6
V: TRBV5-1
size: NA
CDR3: CASRHDSSSSYNSPLHF
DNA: TGCGCCAGCAGGCACGACAGTTCCAGCTCCTATAATTCACCCCTCCACTTT

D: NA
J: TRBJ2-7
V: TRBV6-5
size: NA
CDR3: CASSYGVSGRSYEQYF
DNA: TGTGCCAGCAGTTACGGGGTTAGCGGCCGCTCCTACGAGCAGTACTTC

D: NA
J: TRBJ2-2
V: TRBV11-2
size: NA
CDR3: CASSPVTGVTGELFF
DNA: TGTGCCAGCAGTCCCGTAACAGGAGTCACCGGGGAGCTGTTTTTT

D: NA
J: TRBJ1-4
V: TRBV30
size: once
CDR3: CAWRYSATNEKLFF
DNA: TGTGCCTGGAGATACTCGGCAACTAATGAAAAACTGTTTTTT

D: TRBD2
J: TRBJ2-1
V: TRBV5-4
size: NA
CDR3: CASSQGPIGGSYNEQFF
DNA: TGTGCCAGCAGCCAGGGACCTATTGGCGGGAGCTACAATGAGCAGTTCTTC